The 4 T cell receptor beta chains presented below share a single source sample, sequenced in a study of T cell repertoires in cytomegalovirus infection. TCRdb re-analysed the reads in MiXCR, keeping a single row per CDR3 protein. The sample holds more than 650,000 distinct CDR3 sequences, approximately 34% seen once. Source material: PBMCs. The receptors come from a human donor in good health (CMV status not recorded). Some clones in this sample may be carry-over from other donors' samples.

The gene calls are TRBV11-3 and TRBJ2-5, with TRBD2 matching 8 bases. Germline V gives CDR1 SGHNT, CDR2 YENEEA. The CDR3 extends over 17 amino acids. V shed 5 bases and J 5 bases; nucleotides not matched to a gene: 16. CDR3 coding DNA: TGTGCCAGCAGCCGAATTGGGGTGCGGGAGGTCGAGGAGACCCAGTACTTC. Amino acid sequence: CASSRIGVREVEETQYF.

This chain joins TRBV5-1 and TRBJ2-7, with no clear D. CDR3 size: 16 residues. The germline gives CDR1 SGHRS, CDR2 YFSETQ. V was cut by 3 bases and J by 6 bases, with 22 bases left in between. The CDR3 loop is CASSSAPGPLVSEQYF. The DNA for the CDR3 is TGCGCCAGCAGCTCCGCACCGGGCCCACTGGTCAGCGAGCAGTACTTC.

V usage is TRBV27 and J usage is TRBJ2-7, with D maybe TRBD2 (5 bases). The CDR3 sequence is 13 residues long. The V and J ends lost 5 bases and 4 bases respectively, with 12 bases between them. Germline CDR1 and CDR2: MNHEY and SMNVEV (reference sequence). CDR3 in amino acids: CASSGPGKYEQYF. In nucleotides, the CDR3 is TGTGCCAGCAGTGGGCCGGGAAAATACGAGCAGTACTTC.

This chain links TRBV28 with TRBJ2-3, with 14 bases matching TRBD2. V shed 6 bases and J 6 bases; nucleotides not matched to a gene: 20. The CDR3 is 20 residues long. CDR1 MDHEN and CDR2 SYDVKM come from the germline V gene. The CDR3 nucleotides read TGTGCCAGCAGCCGGGGACAGGGGCTGACTAGCGGGAGGGCCGGGGATACGCAGTATTTT. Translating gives CASSRGQGLTSGRAGDTQYF.